This T cell receptor beta chain comes out of a study of lymphopenia after photon versus proton radiotherapy. General study findings and limits: Authors raise, but do not show, better survival with proton therapy.

CDR1 and CDR2 (germline): MNHEY, SMNVEV (reference sequence). The CDR3 runs 14 residues. V lost 5 bases to trimming and J lost 1 base; unmatched junction nucleotides: 3. A note on this clone: Its antigen remains unknown.

Assay: immunoSEQ multiplex PCR; the TCRdb copy retains only in-frame clones and omits some. Here the sample spans about 30,000 clones, under 90% being singletons. Material: peripheral blood, obtained from a patient treated with photon-based radiotherapy. This chain uses TRBV27 with TRBJ2-7; 9 positions agree with TRBD1. The sequence came from a woman in her fifties or sixties with pancreatic cancer. The CDR3 loop reads CASSGTGHSYEQYF. CDR3 nucleotides: TGTGCCAGCAGTGGGACAGGGCATTCCTACGAGCAGTACTTC.